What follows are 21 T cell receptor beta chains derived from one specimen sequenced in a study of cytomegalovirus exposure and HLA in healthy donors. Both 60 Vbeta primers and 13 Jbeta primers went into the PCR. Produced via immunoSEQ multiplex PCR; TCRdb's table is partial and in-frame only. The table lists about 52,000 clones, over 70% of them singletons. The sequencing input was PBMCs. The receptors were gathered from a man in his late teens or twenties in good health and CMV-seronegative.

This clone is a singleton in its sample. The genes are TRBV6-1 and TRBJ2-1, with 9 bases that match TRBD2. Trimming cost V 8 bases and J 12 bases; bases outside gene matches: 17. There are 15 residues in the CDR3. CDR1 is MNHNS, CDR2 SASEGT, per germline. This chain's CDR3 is CASALGGLAGLGQFF. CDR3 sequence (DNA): TGTGCCAGCGCCCTAGGGGGACTAGCAGGGCTGGGGCAGTTCTTC.

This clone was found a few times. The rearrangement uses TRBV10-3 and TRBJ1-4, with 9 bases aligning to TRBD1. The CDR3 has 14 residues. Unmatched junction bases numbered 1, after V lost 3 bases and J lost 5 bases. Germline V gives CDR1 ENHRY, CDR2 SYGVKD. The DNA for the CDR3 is TGTGCCATCAGTGATGGGACAGGGAATGAAAAACTGTTTTTT. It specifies CAISDGTGNEKLFF.

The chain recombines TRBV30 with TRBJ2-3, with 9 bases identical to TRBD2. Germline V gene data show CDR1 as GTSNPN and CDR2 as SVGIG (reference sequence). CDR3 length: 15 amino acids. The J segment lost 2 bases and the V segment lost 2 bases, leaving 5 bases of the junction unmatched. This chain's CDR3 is CAWSPGTSYTDTQYF. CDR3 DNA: TGTGCCTGGAGTCCCGGGACTAGCTACACAGATACGCAGTATTTT.

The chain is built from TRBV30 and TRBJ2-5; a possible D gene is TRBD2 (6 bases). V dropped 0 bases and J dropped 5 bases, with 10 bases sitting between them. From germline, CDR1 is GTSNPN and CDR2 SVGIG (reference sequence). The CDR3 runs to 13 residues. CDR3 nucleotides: TGTGCCTGGAGTGTACTAGCTGGGGAGACCCAGTACTTC. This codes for CAWSVLAGETQYF.

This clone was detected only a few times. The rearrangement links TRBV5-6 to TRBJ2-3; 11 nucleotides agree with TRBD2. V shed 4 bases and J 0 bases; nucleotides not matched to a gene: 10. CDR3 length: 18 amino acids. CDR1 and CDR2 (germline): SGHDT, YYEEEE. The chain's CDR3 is CASSLRTSGFSSTDTQYF. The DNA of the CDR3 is TGTGCCAGCAGCCTGCGGACTAGCGGGTTCTCTAGCACAGATACGCAGTATTTT.

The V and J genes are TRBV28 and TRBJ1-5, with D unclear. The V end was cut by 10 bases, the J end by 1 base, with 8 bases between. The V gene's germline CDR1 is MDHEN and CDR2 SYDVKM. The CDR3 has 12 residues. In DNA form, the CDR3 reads TGTGCCACCGGTTGGAGCAATCAGCCCCAGCATTTT. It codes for CATGWSNQPQHF.

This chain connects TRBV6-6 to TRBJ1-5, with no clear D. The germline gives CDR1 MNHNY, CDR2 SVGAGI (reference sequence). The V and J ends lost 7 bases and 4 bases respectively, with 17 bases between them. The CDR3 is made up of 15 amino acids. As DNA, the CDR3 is TGTGCCAGCACCCATGCCACACAGCCTAATCAGCCCCAGCATTTT. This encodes CASTHATQPNQPQHF.

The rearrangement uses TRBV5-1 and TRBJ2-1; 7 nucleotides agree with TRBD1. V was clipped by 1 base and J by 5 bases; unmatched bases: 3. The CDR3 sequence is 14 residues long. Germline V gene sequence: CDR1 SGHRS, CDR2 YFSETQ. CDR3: CASSLPGQNNEQFF. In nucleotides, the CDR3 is TGCGCCAGCAGCTTGCCGGGACAGAACAATGAGCAGTTCTTC.

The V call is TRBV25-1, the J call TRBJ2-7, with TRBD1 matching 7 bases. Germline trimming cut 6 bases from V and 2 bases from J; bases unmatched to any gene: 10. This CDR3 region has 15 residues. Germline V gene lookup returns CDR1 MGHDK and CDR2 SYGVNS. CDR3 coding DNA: TGTGCCAGCAGCCCAGGGACAGTCGGTCCCTACGAGCAGTACTTC. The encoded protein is CASSPGTVGPYEQYF.

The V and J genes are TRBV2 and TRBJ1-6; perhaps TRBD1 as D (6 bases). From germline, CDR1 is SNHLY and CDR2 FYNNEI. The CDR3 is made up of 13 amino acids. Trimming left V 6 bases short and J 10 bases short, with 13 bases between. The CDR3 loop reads CASRAEQGSPLHF. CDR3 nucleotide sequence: TGTGCCAGCAGGGCAGAACAGGGATCACCCCTCCACTTT.

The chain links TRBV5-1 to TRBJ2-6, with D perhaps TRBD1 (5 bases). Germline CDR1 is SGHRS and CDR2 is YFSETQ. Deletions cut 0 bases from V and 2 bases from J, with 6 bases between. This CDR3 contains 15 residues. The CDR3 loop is CASSLEGAGANVLTF. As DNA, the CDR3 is TGCGCCAGCAGCTTGGAAGGGGCTGGGGCCAACGTCCTGACTTTC.

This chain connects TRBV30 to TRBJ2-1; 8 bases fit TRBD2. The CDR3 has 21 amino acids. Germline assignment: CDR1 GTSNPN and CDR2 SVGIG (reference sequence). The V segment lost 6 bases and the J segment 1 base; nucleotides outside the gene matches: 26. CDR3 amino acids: CACNPPPGLGGGPASYNEQFF. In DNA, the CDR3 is TGTGCCTGTAACCCACCACCGGGACTAGGGGGTGGGCCGGCGTCCTACAATGAGCAGTTCTTC.

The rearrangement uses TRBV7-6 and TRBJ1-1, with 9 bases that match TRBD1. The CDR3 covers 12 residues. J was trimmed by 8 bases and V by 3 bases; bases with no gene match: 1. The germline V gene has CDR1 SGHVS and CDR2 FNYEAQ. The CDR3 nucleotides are TGTGCCAGCAGCTTGGGGACAGGGGAAGCTTTCTTT. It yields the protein CASSLGTGEAFF.

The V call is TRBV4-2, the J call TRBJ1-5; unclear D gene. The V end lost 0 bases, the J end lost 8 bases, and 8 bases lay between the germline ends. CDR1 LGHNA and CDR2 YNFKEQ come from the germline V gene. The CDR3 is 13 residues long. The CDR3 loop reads CASSQEGGEPQHF. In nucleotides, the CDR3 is TGTGCCAGCAGCCAAGAGGGTGGAGAGCCCCAGCATTTT.

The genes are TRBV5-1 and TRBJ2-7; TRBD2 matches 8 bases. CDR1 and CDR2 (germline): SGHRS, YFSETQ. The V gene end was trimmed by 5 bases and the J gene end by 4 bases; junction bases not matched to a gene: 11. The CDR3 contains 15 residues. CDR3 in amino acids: CASRPLASGSYEQYF. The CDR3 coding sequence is TGCGCCAGCAGGCCCCTGGCCAGCGGGAGTTACGAGCAGTACTTC.

The CDR3 reads CASSLGVWGAEAFF. DNA of the CDR3: TGCGCCAGCAGCTTGGGCGTCTGGGGGGCTGAAGCTTTCTTT. The chain carries TRBV5-1 and TRBJ1-1, with a tentative D call TRBD1 (5 bases). Trimming stripped 0 bases from V and 6 bases from J, with 12 bases between. Germline CDR1 and CDR2: SGHRS and YFSETQ. The CDR3 is made up of 14 amino acids.

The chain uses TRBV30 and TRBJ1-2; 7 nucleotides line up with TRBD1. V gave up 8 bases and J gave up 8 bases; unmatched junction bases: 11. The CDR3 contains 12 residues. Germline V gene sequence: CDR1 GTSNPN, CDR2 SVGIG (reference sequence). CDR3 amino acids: CAGGQTIGGYTF. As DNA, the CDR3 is TGTGCCGGGGGACAGACAATAGGGGGCTACACCTTC.

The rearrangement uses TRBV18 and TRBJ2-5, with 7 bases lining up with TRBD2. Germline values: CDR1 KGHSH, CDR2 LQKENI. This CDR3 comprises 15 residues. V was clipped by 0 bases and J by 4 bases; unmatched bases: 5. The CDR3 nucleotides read TGTGCCAGCTCACCACCGGGACTACCCCGAGAGACCCAGTACTTC. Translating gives CASSPPGLPRETQYF.

CDR3 DNA: TGTGCCTGGAGCGGGACAGATAATCAGCCCCAGCATTTT. Translated: CAWSGTDNQPQHF. The chain employs TRBV30 and TRBJ1-5; 7 nucleotides align to TRBD1. V lost 3 bases to trimming and J lost 4 bases; unmatched junction nucleotides: 3. This CDR3 spans 13 amino acids. Germline loops: CDR1 GTSNPN, CDR2 SVGIG (reference sequence).

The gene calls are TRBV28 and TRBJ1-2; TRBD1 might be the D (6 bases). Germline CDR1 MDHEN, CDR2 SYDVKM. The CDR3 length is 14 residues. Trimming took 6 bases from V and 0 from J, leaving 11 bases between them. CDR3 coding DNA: TGTGCCAGCAGGGATGGGGGCGCTAACTATGGCTACACCTTC. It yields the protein CASRDGGANYGYTF.

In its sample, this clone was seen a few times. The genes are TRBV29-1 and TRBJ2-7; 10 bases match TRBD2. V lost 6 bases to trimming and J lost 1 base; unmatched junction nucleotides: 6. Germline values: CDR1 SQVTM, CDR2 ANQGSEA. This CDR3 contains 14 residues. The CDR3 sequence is CSVLLAGPSYEQYF. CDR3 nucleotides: TGCAGCGTCCTACTAGCGGGGCCTTCCTACGAGCAGTACTTC.